A single T cell receptor (beta chain) is shown here with its context. Antigen: not known. These data originate in a study of CD8 T cells in ankylosing spondylitis. Study results and caveats: Seven to nine highly homologous variants formed a TCR beta motif that appeared characteristic of ankylosing spondylitis blood. Disease-linked clones bore a CD8+ phenotype, appearing relatively rarely in peripheral blood.

Generation of TCR beta libraries employed quantitative 5'-RACE incorporating molecular barcodes. One entry per CDR3 protein results from TCRdb running MiXCR on the 5' RACE reads. Of 650,000 to 800,000 distinct CDR3 sequences in the sample, 15% to 20% were seen once. The germline gives CDR1 MGHRA, CDR2 YSYEKL. J gave up 6 bases and V 2 bases, and 5 bases lay outside the gene matches. This CDR3 is 15 amino acids long. V and J are TRBV4-1 and TRBJ1-4, with 8 bases matching TRBD1. The receptor was isolated from a male donor with ankylosing spondylitis. The sequenced sample was blood, either unsorted or a sorted T cell fraction (not recorded which). The CDR3 is CASSQPDRDYEKLFF. The CDR3 DNA is TGCGCCAGCAGCCAACCGGACAGGGATTATGAAAAACTGTTTTTT.